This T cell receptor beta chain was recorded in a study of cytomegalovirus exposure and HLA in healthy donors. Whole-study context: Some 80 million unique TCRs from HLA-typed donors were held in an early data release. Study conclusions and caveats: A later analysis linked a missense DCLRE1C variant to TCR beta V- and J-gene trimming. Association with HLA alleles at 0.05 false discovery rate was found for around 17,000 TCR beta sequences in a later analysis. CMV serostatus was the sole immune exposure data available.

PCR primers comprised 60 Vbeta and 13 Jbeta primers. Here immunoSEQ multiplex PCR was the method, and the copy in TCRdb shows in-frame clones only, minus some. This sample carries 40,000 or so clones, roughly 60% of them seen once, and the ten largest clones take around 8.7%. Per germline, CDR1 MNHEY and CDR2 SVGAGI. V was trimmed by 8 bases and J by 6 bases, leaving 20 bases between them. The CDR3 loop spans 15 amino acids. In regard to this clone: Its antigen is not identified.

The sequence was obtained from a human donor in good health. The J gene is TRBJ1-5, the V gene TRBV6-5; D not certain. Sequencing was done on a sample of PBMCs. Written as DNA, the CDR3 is TGTGCCAGCCGCTCGGCCGGCGGGAAGGGTCAGCCCCAGCATTTT. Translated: CASRSAGGKGQPQHF.